This entry is about one TCR beta chain. Its antigen is not yet known. The record has no base qualities; no much larger clone is one base away. The record originates from a study of blood T cells in healthy people across ages (dated by TCRdb to between 2014 and 2017). As for the study more broadly: In model experiments, template switching captured about one uniquely barcoded TCR beta cDNA molecule for every two T cells. To track age-related changes in TCR beta repertoire diversity, the study relied on deep sequencing normalized with unique cDNA molecular identifiers. Donors were grouped into four age groups: young (average approximately 15 years), middle-aged (less than 40), aged (around 62) and long-lived (approximately 82). Donors of different ages were randomly distributed across sequencing lanes to avoid experimental bias. Using the same blood draw, the study looked at two additional independent replicas of 1 million unique cDNA reads for two donors, one aged 18 to 30 and the other aged 80 or older.

Systemically healthy Caucasian individuals from Russia, 35 to 50 in total and aged about 6 to 100 years, were included as donors. Each donor gave ten milliliters of peripheral blood, collected into EDTA-treated Vacutainer tubes. Ficoll-Paque density-gradient centrifugation was used to isolate PBMCs, with at least 7 million per sample. Total RNA, at least 6 micrograms per sample, was extracted from PBMCs with Trizol reagent. Naive CD45RAhigh/CD27high T cell percentages were measured by flow cytometry on a PBMC aliquot from every donor. Libraries were constructed by 5' RACE. Sequenced using an Illumina HiSeq 2500. A second PCR of 7 to 11 cycles was performed with a sample-barcoded 5' primer and a J-beta primer mix. Each TCR beta cDNA molecule received a unique molecular identifier from a template-switch 5' adaptor carrying 12 random nucleotides. Each sample yielded at least 3 million CDR3-containing paired-end reads. First-strand cDNA was synthesized from all RNA with the Mint cDNA synthesis kit, primed by a TRBC-specific oligonucleotide. Following uracil-DNA glycosylase treatment, all cDNA underwent a first 18-cycle PCR with the universal primers M1SS and BC2_uni_R. The study's processing was this. For normalization, 1 million high-quality reads, each with a distinct molecular identifier, were randomly selected from each sample. Reads sharing molecular identifiers were discarded rather than binned into consensus sequences. MiTCR, set to a Q25 quality threshold and the strictest error-elimination algorithm, was used for CDR3 identification, clonotype clustering and error correction. A nonparametric unseen species model with Euler transformation was used to estimate lower-bound total TCR beta diversity. In-frame beta chains were kept once TCRdb had trimmed the public reads at Q25 with fastp and called clones with MiXCR. Duplicate CDR3 protein sequences are folded into a single record with the most common DNA and genes. TCRdb's processing, not the authors', yielded these V and J calls. The sample data list approximately 820,000 distinct CDR3 sequences, and approximately 48% of these were observed just once. The top ten hold roughly 18% of the sample.

The study at large found these results: Because profiling used bulk unsorted PBMCs, naive and antigen-experienced compartments could not be compared conclusively. There was a strong correlation between observed TCR beta diversity and the percentage of naive T cells measured by flow cytometry. Compared with the aged group, more naive CD4+ T cells, fewer expanded clones and increased TCR diversity were shown by the long-lived group, suggesting age selection. Because the CMV infection status of the donors was unknown, age-related changes in expanded clonotypes may potentially have been confounded. As age increased, observed TCR beta diversity per million T cells dropped in a roughly linear way, and a significant reduction was already evident by age 40. Estimates of total diversity from one million sequenced T cells were regarded as lower bounds and underestimates.

Compared with germline, V lacks 5 bases and J lacks 0 bases; bases without a gene match: 4. The CDR3 runs 15 amino acids, cysteine and phenylalanine included. The entry retains the CDR3 DNA only, 45 bases that are in frame from base 1. The germline V gene sets CDR1 to SGHAT and CDR2 to FQNNGV. The sequenced sample consisted of blood. This TCR was recovered from a man aged 60 to 75 in good health. Here the chain combines TRBV11-2 and TRBJ1-5, with 7 middle bases fitting TRBD1. The CDR3 here reads CASSQDRNSNQPQHF. Here is the DNA: TGTGCCAGCAGCCAGGACAGGAATAGCAATCAGCCCCAGCATTTT. The CDR3 plus the reference TRBV11-2 and TRBJ1-5 genes for the other parts give the full variable domain: EAGVAQSPRYKIIEKRQSVAFWCNPISGHATLYWYQQILGQGPKLLIQFQNNGVVDDSQLPKDRFSAERLKGVDSTLKIQPAKLEDSAVYLCASSQDRNSNQPQHFGDGTRLSIL.